This T cell receptor beta chain derives from a study of a mutant IDH1 vaccine in newly diagnosed glioma. Overall study context: All eight of the vaccinations patients received fell in weeks 1, 3, 5, 7, 11, 15, 19 and 23. The initiation of vaccination occurred 4-6 weeks after radiotherapy alone, or with temozolomide cycles. There were roughly 60% males and about 38% females among treated patients, whose mean age was about 40 years.

Details on this clone: Its antigen is unidentified.

Repertoires were generated with immunoSEQ multiplex PCR, while TCRdb's copy carries only in-frame clones and drops some. The sample yields over 55,000 clones, less than 85% seen once. As to time point: week 5, during vaccination. Doses of 300 ug of mutant IDH1 20-mer peptide were given with topical imiquimod. The sequence was obtained from a young woman with glioma. Some clones in this sample may be carry-over from other donors' samples. Material: PBMCs, obtained from a glioma patient whose treatment included an IDH1 peptide vaccine.

CDR3: CASRLPSETQYF. DNA for the CDR3: TGTGCCAGCAGACTGCCTTCGGAGACCCAGTACTTC. V and J are TRBV7-6 and TRBJ2-5; D ambiguous. The CDR3 extends over 12 amino acids. Trimming shortened V by 6 bases and J by 5 bases, and 10 bases separated the two germline ends. Germline CDR1 reads SGHVS; CDR2 reads FNYEAQ. The full variable domain, with the rest looked up from reference TRBV7-6 and TRBJ2-5, is GAGVSQSPRYKVTKRGQDVALRCDPISGHVSLYWYRQALGQGPEFLTYFNYEAQQDKSGLPNDRFSAERPEGSISTLTIQRTEQRDSAMYRCASRLPSETQYFGPGTRLLVL.